This T cell receptor beta chain comes out of a study of blood T cell repertoires in COVID-19. Study at large: The United States, Italy and Spain supplied acute and convalescent COVID-19 samples. T cells, B-cell-depleted T cells, or PBMCs provided the cDNA or gDNA that served as material.

Per the authors' pipeline: Counts of nucleated cells, estimated from reference gene primer amplification, were obtained. Profiling relied on immunoSEQ multiplex PCR, and the TCRdb table lists in-frame clones only, not all of them. Clonal size and the V and J genes are those of that table, whereas D and trimming came from the DNA. The table includes tens of thousands of clones, around nine tenths detected once. V was cut by 6 bases and J by 0 bases, with 16 bases left in between. In germline, CDR1 is SGHRS, CDR2 YFSETQ. The CDR3 sequence is 16 residues long. This clone turned up a few times. The specimen sequenced was peripheral blood. The sequence derives from a human donor in a cohort sampled during active COVID-19. The chain recombines TRBV5-1 with TRBJ2-1, with D possibly being TRBD2 (5 bases). The CDR3, as DNA: TGCGCCAGCACGGTCTGGGGTGGGAGCTCCTACAATGAGCAGTTCTTC. Amino acid sequence: CASTVWGGSSYNEQFF. Using reference TRBV5-1 and TRBJ2-1 for the parts outside the CDR3, the full variable domain is KAGVTQTPRYLIKTRGQQVTLSCSPISGHRSVSWYQQTPGQGLQFLFEYFSETQRNKGNFPGRFSGRQFSNSRSEMNVSTLELGDSALYLCASTVWGGSSYNEQFFGPGTRLTVL.